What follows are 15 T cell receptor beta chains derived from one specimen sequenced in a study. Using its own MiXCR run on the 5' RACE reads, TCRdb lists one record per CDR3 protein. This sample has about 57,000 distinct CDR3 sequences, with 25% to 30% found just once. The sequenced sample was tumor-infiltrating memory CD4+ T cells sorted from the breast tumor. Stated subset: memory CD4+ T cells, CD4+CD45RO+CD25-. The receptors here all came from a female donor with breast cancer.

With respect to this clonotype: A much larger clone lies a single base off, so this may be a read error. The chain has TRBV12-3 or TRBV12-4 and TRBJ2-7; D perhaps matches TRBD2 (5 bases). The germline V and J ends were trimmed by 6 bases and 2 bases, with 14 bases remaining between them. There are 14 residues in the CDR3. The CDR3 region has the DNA TGTGCCAGCAGATTTGGAAGCGGAACCTACGAGCAGTACTTC. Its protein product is CASRFGSGTYEQYF.

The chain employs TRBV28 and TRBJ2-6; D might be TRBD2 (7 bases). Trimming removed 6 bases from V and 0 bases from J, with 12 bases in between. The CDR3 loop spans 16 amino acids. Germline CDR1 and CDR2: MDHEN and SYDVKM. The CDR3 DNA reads TGTGCCAGCAGAAGGGGGGGGACCTCTGGGGCCAACGTCCTGACTTTC. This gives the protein CASRRGGTSGANVLTF.

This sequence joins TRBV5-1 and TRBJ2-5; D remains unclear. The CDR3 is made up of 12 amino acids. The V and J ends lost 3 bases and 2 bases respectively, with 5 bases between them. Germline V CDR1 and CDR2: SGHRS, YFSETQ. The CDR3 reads CASSSTQETQYF. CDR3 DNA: TGCGCCAGCAGCTCAACGCAAGAGACCCAGTACTTC.

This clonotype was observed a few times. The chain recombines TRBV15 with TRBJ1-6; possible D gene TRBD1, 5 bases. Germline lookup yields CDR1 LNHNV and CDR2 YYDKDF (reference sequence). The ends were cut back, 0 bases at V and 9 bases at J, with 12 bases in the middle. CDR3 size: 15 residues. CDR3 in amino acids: CATSRDLQGRSPLHF. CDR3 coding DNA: TGTGCCACCAGCAGAGATCTTCAGGGTCGTTCACCCCTCCACTTT.

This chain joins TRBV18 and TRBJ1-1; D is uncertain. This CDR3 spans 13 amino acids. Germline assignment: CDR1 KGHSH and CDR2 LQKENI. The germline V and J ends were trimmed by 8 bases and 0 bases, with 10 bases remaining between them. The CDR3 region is CASRDGMNTEAFF. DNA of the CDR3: TGTGCCAGCCGCGACGGGATGAACACTGAAGCTTTCTTT.

The CDR3 bases are TGTGCCAGCAGCCAAGACAGGGGTCTCGAGCAGTACTTC. Its translation: CASSQDRGLEQYF. The rearrangement links TRBV4-2 to TRBJ2-7; TRBD1 might be the D (6 bases). V gave up 0 bases and J gave up 6 bases, with 9 bases separating them. The CDR3 has 13 amino acids. Germline V gives CDR1 LGHNA, CDR2 YNFKEQ.

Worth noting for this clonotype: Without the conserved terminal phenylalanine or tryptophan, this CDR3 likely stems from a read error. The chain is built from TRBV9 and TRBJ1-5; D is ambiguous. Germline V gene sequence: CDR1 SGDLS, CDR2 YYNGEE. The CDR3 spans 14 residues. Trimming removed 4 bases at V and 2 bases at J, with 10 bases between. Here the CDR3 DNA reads TGTGCCAGCAGCCCCTCCGGGGGCAATCAGCCCCAGCATATT. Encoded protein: CASSPSGGNQPQHI.

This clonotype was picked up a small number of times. The CDR3 sequence: CASSPSSGIVGEQYF. Here the CDR3 DNA reads TGCGCCAGCAGCCCGAGCAGCGGGATCGTCGGCGAGCAGTACTTC. The V call is TRBV5-1, the J call TRBJ2-7; the match to TRBD2 covers 7 bases. The germline gives CDR1 SGHRS, CDR2 YFSETQ. The V segment lost 4 bases and the J segment 6 bases; nucleotides outside the gene matches: 13. The CDR3 totals 15 residues.

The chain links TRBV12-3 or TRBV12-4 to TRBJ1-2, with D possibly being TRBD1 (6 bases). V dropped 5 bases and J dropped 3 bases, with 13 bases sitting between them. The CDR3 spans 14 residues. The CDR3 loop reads CASSIGQSYYGYTF. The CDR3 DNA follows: TGTGCCAGCAGTATAGGACAGTCATACTATGGCTACACCTTC.

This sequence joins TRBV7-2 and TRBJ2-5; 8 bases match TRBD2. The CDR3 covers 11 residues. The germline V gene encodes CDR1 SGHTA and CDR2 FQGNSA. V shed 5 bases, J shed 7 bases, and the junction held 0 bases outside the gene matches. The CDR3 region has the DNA TGTGCCAGCAGCCGGGGGGGGACCCAGTACTTC. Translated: CASSRGGTQYF.

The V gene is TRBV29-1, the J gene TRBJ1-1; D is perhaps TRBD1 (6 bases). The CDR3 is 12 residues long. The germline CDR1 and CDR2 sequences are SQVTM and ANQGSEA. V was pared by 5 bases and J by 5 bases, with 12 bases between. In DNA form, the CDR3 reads TGCAGCGTTTTCTCCCAGGGGACTGAAGCTTTCTTT. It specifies CSVFSQGTEAFF.

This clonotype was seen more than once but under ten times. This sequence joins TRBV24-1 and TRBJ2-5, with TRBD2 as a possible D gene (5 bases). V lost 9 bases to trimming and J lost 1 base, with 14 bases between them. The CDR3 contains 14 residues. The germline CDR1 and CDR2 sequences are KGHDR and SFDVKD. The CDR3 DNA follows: TGTGCCACCGCTGGACCGGGAACCCAAGAGACCCAGTACTTC. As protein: CATAGPGTQETQYF.

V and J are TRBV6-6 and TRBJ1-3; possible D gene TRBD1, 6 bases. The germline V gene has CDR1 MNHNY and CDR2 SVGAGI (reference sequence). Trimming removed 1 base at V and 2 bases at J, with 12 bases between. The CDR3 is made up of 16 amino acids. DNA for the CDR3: TGTGCCAGCAGTTACTTGGGGGGCACTGCTGGAAACACCATATATTTT. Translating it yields CASSYLGGTAGNTIYF.

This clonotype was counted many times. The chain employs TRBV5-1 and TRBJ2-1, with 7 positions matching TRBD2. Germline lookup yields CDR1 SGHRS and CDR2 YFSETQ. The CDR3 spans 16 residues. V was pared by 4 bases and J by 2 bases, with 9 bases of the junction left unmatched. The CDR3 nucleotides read TGCGCCAGCAGCAAATTGGGGGAGGGCCCCTACAATGAGCAGTTCTTC. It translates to CASSKLGEGPYNEQFF.

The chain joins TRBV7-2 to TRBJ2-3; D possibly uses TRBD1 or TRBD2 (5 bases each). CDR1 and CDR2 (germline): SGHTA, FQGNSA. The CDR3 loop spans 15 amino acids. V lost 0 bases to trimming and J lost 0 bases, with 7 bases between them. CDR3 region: CASSLAGDSTDTQYF. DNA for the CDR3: TGTGCCAGCAGCTTAGCGGGGGACAGCACAGATACGCAGTATTTT.